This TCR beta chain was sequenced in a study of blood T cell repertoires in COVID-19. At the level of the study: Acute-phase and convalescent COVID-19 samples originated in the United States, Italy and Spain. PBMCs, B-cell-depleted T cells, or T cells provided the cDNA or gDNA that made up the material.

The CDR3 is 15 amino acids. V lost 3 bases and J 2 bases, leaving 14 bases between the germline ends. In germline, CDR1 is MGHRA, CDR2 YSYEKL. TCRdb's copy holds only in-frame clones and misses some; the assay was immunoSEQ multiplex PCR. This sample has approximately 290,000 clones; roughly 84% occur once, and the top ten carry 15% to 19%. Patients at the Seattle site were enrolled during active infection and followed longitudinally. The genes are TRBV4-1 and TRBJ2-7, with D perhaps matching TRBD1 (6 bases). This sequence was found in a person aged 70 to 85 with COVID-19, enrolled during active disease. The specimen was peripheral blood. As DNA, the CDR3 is TGCGCCAGCAGCCACCCTGGACAGAGAACCTACGAGCAGTACTTC. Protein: CASSHPGQRTYEQYF.